This is a list of T cell receptor beta chains from one sample in a study of T-cell memory formation after mild COVID-19. In TCRdb, the 5' RACE reads were re-called with MiXCR into one record per CDR3 protein. There are roughly 250,000 distinct CDR3 sequences in the sample; roughly 15% occur only once, and around 3.8% lies in the top ten. The sequenced sample was PBMCs or a T cell subset sorted from them (not recorded which). The receptor set was obtained from a man younger than 35 who had mild COVID-19 (a few samples of this study predate the infection). Cell type and time point are not known. The CDR3 runs from the conserved cysteine through the conserved F or W. The D gene is left open where the match is weak. Size is omitted from some rows. Given values are once, few, many or a class for expanded clones.

CDR3 DNA: TGCGCCAGCAGCCAGCCTGGACAGGGAGTCTACGAGCAGTACTTC
CDR3 protein: CASSQPGQGVYEQYF
clone size: -
V gene: TRBV4-1
D gene: TRBD1
J gene: TRBJ2-7

CDR3 DNA: TGCGCCAGCAGCCAAGGTTTAGGTCACGCCGCGGCTTTCTTT
CDR3 protein: CASSQGLGHAAAFF
clone size: few
V gene: TRBV4-3
D gene: -
J gene: TRBJ1-1

CDR3 DNA: TGTGCCAGCAGCGGCCGGGACGGTTACAATGAGCAGTTCTTC
CDR3 protein: CASSGRDGYNEQFF
clone size: few
V gene: TRBV7-2
D gene: -
J gene: TRBJ2-1

CDR3 DNA: TGTGCCAGCGGGAGCGGGACCTATTACAATGAGCAGTTCTTC
CDR3 protein: CASGSGTYYNEQFF
clone size: few
V gene: TRBV12-3/TRBV12-4
D gene: TRBD2
J gene: TRBJ2-1

CDR3 DNA: TGCAGCGTTGATGTAGGAGGTTATGGCTACACCTTC
CDR3 protein: CSVDVGGYGYTF
clone size: -
V gene: TRBV29-1
D gene: -
J gene: TRBJ1-2

CDR3 DNA: TGCGCCAGCAGCCACGTACAGGGGGCCGGGGGCTACACCTTC
CDR3 protein: CASSHVQGAGGYTF
clone size: -
V gene: TRBV4-3
D gene: TRBD1
J gene: TRBJ1-2

CDR3 DNA: TGCAGCGTTAGACAGGGGCGAGACACTGAAGCTTTCTTT
CDR3 protein: CSVRQGRDTEAFF
clone size: few
V gene: TRBV29-1
D gene: TRBD1
J gene: TRBJ1-1

CDR3 DNA: TGCGCCAGCAAAAGCGGGTCAACTAATGAAAAACTGTTTTTT
CDR3 protein: CASKSGSTNEKLFF
clone size: many
V gene: TRBV5-1
D gene: -
J gene: TRBJ1-4

CDR3 DNA: TGTGCCAGCAGCGTAGGAAGCGGGGGAGAAACCGGGGAGCTGTTTTTT
CDR3 protein: CASSVGSGGETGELFF
clone size: -
V gene: TRBV9
D gene: TRBD2
J gene: TRBJ2-2

CDR3 DNA: TGTGCCAGCAGTAGACAGGGAAGGACACCCCTCCACTTT
CDR3 protein: CASSRQGRTPLHF
clone size: -
V gene: TRBV12-3/TRBV12-4
D gene: TRBD1
J gene: TRBJ1-6

CDR3 DNA: TGCGCCAGCAGCTCGATAGGCTGGGAGCGGGGATTCCCAGATACGCAGTATTTT
CDR3 protein: CASSSIGWERGFPDTQYF
clone size: many
V gene: TRBV5-1
D gene: TRBD2
J gene: TRBJ2-3

CDR3 DNA: TGTGCCAGCAGCTTCACCTCTGGGGCCAACGTCCTGACTTTC
CDR3 protein: CASSFTSGANVLTF
clone size: -
V gene: TRBV7-9
D gene: -
J gene: TRBJ2-6

CDR3 DNA: TGTGCCAGCAGCCCGACTCAAGAAGCTTTCTTT
CDR3 protein: CASSPTQEAFF
clone size: few
V gene: TRBV7-9
D gene: -
J gene: TRBJ1-1

CDR3 DNA: TGCGCCAGCAGCGGGGGACTAGCGGGATCAGATACGCAGTATTTT
CDR3 protein: CASSGGLAGSDTQYF
clone size: many
V gene: TRBV5-1
D gene: TRBD2
J gene: TRBJ2-3

CDR3 DNA: TGTGCCAGCAGTTACGGGGGACCCAATCAGCCCCAGCATTTT
CDR3 protein: CASSYGGPNQPQHF
clone size: few
V gene: TRBV6-2/TRBV6-3
D gene: -
J gene: TRBJ1-5

CDR3 DNA: TGTGCCAGCAGTCAACGGGATATCTTAATGGATACGCAGTATTTT
CDR3 protein: CASSQRDILMDTQYF
clone size: -
V gene: TRBV7-2
D gene: -
J gene: TRBJ2-3

CDR3 DNA: TGTGCCAGCAGCTACGGACCCGCCAACAATGAGCAGTTCTTC
CDR3 protein: CASSYGPANNEQFF
clone size: few
V gene: TRBV2
D gene: -
J gene: TRBJ2-1

CDR3 DNA: TGCGCCAGCAGCTTGGGGTCCTCCCTCTATGGCTACACCTTC
CDR3 protein: CASSLGSSLYGYTF
clone size: few
V gene: TRBV5-1
D gene: -
J gene: TRBJ1-2

CDR3 DNA: TGTGCCAGCAACGTGGACAGGCGGTCACCCCTCCACTTT
CDR3 protein: CASNVDRRSPLHF
clone size: -
V gene: TRBV7-2
D gene: TRBD1
J gene: TRBJ1-6

CDR3 DNA: TGTGCCAGCAGCCCTACTCCCGACAGGGGTGAGCAGTTCTTC
CDR3 protein: CASSPTPDRGEQFF
clone size: few
V gene: TRBV6-4
D gene: TRBD1
J gene: TRBJ2-1

CDR3 DNA: TGCAGTGCTAGCCCCCAGACAGCTGAGCAGTTCTTC
CDR3 protein: CSASPQTAEQFF
clone size: few
V gene: TRBV20-1
D gene: -
J gene: TRBJ2-1

CDR3 DNA: TGTGCCAGCAGCTTAGCGGACTCTGAAGCTTTCTTT
CDR3 protein: CASSLADSEAFF
clone size: -
V gene: TRBV7-9
D gene: -
J gene: TRBJ1-1

CDR3 DNA: TGTGCTAGTGGTCCCACAGGGTTTGAGACCCAGTACTTC
CDR3 protein: CASGPTGFETQYF
clone size: -
V gene: TRBV12-5
D gene: -
J gene: TRBJ2-5